These 21 T cell receptor beta chains were sequenced from one sample in a study of T cells in Graves' hyperthyroidism and ophthalmopathy. Amplification of TCR beta CDR3 regions used RNA as the template. The HTBI primer set served for first-round RT-PCR of the TCR CDR3. TCRdb re-called the multiplex PCR reads through MiXCR, storing one row per CDR3 protein. The sample has just under 750,000 distinct CDR3 sequences, around 40% seen once. Sequenced input: blood. The receptors stem from a woman aged 40 to 50 with Graves' hyperthyroidism.

This clonotype was observed many times. J is TRBJ1-5 and V is TRBV12-3 or TRBV12-4, with TRBD1 matching 7 bases. The CDR3 is made up of 15 amino acids. The J segment lost 0 bases and the V segment lost 5 bases, leaving 4 bases of the junction unmatched. This CDR3 is CASSPGQYSNQPQHF. The CDR3, as DNA: TGTGCCAGCAGTCCGGGACAGTATAGCAATCAGCCCCAGCATTTT.

Note on this clonotype: Being one base from a much bigger clone, this may be a read error. The rearrangement joins TRBV6-5 to TRBJ1-1; 9 nucleotides line up with TRBD1. After removal of 4 bases from V and 4 bases from J, the junction contained 4 bases not matched to a gene. The CDR3 loop spans 14 amino acids. The germline V gene has CDR1 MNHEY and CDR2 SVGAGI. The CDR3 loop is CASSWTGEITEAFF. The DNA for the CDR3 is TGTGCCAGCAGTTGGACAGGGGAGATCACTGAAGCTTTCTTT.

The table lists this clonotype with many counts. The chain uses TRBV12-3 or TRBV12-4 and TRBJ1-1, with D possibly being TRBD1 (6 bases). V gave up 3 bases and J gave up 8 bases, with 10 bases separating them. This CDR3 has 12 residues. The CDR3 loop is CASSLVRGEAFF. As DNA, the CDR3 is TGTGCCAGCAGTTTGGTCAGGGGCGAAGCTTTCTTT.

There are many counts of this clonotype. V gene TRBV11-2 combines with J gene TRBJ2-7; 14 nucleotides match TRBD2. Looked up from germline, CDR1 is SGHAT and CDR2 is FQNNGV. The V gene end was trimmed by 1 base and the J gene end by 2 bases; junction bases not matched to a gene: 7. This CDR3 spans 18 amino acids. CDR3 sequence: CASSLAWTSGRSTYEQYF. In DNA form, the CDR3 reads TGTGCCAGCAGCTTAGCTTGGACTAGCGGGAGGAGTACCTACGAGCAGTACTTC. The full variable domain, its missing parts supplied by reference TRBV11-2 and TRBJ2-7, is EAGVAQSPRYKIIEKRQSVAFWCNPISGHATLYWYQQILGQGPKLLIQFQNNGVVDDSQLPKDRFSAERLKGVDSTLKIQPAKLEDSAVYLCASSLAWTSGRSTYEQYFGPGTRLTVT.

This clonotype was counted a few times. The chain has TRBV29-1 and TRBJ1-3, with no clear D. Trimming shortened V by 3 bases and J by 3 bases, and 3 bases separated the two germline ends. This CDR3 spans 11 amino acids. Germline CDR1 SQVTM, CDR2 ANQGSEA. The CDR3 loop is CSVDIGNTIYF. Written as DNA, the CDR3 is TGCAGCGTTGATATTGGAAACACCATATATTTT. The entire variable domain, with the rest obtained from reference TRBV29-1 and TRBJ1-3, is as follows: SAVISQKPSRDICQRGTSLTIQCQVDSQVTMMFWYRQQPGQSLTLIATANQGSEATYESGFVIDKFPISRPNLTFSTLTVSNMSPEDSSIYLCSVDIGNTIYFGEGSWLTVV.

The chain is built from TRBV25-1 and TRBJ2-5; D is uncertain. Germline CDR1 is MGHDK and CDR2 is SYGVNS. The CDR3 sequence is 13 residues long. Trimming left V 6 bases short and J 3 bases short, with 11 bases between. CDR3 sequence (DNA): TGTGCCAGCAGGACCGGAACAGAAGAGACCCAGTACTTC. Protein product: CASRTGTEETQYF.

With regard to this clonotype: Compared with germline, one end of the junction differs, possibly owing to a read error. This sequence joins TRBV7-2 and TRBJ2-2, with D possibly matching TRBD2 (5 bases). The CDR3 length is 15 residues. The germline gives CDR1 SGHTA, CDR2 FQGNSA. The CDR3 is CASSSTSVGTRELFF. For the CDR3, the DNA is TGTGCCAGCAGCTCCACTAGTGTGGGCACCAGGGAGCTGTTTTTT.

This clonotype was observed a handful of times. The rearrangement uses TRBV7-9 and TRBJ2-2; TRBD1 or TRBD2 may be the D gene (5 bases each). CDR1 is SEHNR, CDR2 FQNEAQ, per germline (reference sequence). Between the trimmed V and J ends, which lost 1 base and 2 bases, there was a span of 11 bases. This CDR3 region has 16 residues. CDR3 residues: CASSLVDSGNTGELFF. The CDR3 region has the DNA TGTGCCAGCAGCTTAGTCGACAGCGGAAACACCGGGGAGCTGTTTTTT. The full variable domain, completed using reference TRBV7-9 and TRBJ2-2, is DTGVSQNPRHKITKRGQNVTFRCDPISEHNRLYWYRQTLGQGPEFLTYFQNEAQLEKSRLLSDRFSAERPKGSFSTLEIQRTEQGDSAMYLCASSLVDSGNTGELFFGEGSRLTVL.

This clonotype was counted at least ten times. The chain is built from TRBV15 and TRBJ2-5; D possibly corresponds to TRBD1 (5 bases). Trimming took off 8 bases at V and 5 bases at J, with 21 bases between the two ends. CDR3 length equals 15 residues. Germline assignment: CDR1 LNHNV and CDR2 YYDKDF (reference sequence). The CDR3 region is CATGSTGRDLETQYF. CDR3 nucleotides: TGTGCCACCGGGTCCACGGGCAGGGATTTGGAGACCCAGTACTTC.

The J gene is TRBJ1-1, the V gene TRBV10-2, with 7 bases that match TRBD1. Germline-derived CDR1 and CDR2 are WSHSY and SAAADI. The CDR3 consists of 13 residues. V dropped 3 bases and J dropped 4; count of bases not matched to a gene: 2. CDR3 coding DNA: TGCGCCAGCAGTGACGACAGGGTCACTGAAGCTTTCTTT. Protein sequence: CASSDDRVTEAFF.

V usage is TRBV6-2 or TRBV6-3 and J usage is TRBJ1-2; D is possibly TRBD1 (6 bases). The germline gives CDR1 MNHEY, CDR2 SVGEGT. V was shortened by 5 bases and J by 8 bases, with 15 bases between the two germline ends. CDR3 length equals 13 residues. The CDR3 is CASSRGGFGGYTF. DNA for the CDR3: TGTGCCAGCAGTAGAGGGGGTTTCGGAGGCTACACCTTC.

V usage is TRBV7-3 and J usage is TRBJ2-7; weak D call: TRBD1 (6 bases). Per the germline V gene, CDR1 is SGHTA and CDR2 is FQGTGA. The CDR3 contains 13 residues. The V end was cut by 6 bases, the J end by 6 bases, with 15 bases between. CDR3 sequence (DNA): TGTGCCAGCAGGGGGACATATGGCGGCGAGCAGTACTTC. Translation: CASRGTYGGEQYF.

This clonotype was detected many times. The genes are TRBV7-9 and TRBJ2-2; TRBD2 matches at 12 bases. This CDR3 has 17 amino acids. The germline V gene encodes CDR1 SEHNR and CDR2 FQNEAQ (reference sequence). Trimming at V came to 5 bases and at J to 4 bases, leaving 8 bases not matched to a gene. CDR3 sequence (DNA): TGTGCCAGCAGCGCCCATACTAGCGGGAGGTTCACCGGGGAGCTGTTTTTT. Translation gives CASSAHTSGRFTGELFF.

This clonotype was seen more than once but under ten times. The rearrangement uses TRBV6-5 and TRBJ2-5; a possible D gene is TRBD1 (5 bases). V lost 0 bases, J lost 5 bases, and 13 bases lay in between. This CDR3 has 15 residues. Germline V gene sequence: CDR1 MNHEY, CDR2 SVGAGI. The CDR3 sequence: CASSYSKRGRETQYF. In nucleotides, the CDR3 is TGTGCCAGCAGTTACTCGAAAAGGGGCCGGGAGACCCAGTACTTC.

Remarks on this clonotype: One base away lies a much larger clone, so this may be a sequencing read error. This CDR3 is missing its conserved last phenylalanine or tryptophan, likely due to a read error. The chain combines TRBV20-1 with TRBJ1-5, with 10 bases fitting TRBD1. The V and J ends lost 6 bases and 4 bases, in that order; junction bases with no gene match: 12. In germline, CDR1 is DFQATT, CDR2 SNEGSKA (reference sequence). CDR3 size: 16 residues. DNA for the CDR3: TGCAGTGCGGCGACAGGGGGCGCGAGGGCAAATCAGCCCCAGCATCTT. This encodes CSAATGGARANQPQHL.

This clonotype appeared a few times. V gene TRBV14 combines with J gene TRBJ1-1; TRBD1 matches 9 bases. Trimming at V came to 3 bases and at J to 1 base, leaving 6 bases not matched to a gene. Per germline, CDR1 SGHDN and CDR2 FVKESK. The CDR3 totals 16 residues. DNA of the CDR3: TGTGCCAGCAGCCAGAAAAACAGGGGGCAGAACACTGAAGCTTTCTTT. Translation gives CASSQKNRGQNTEAFF.

Remarks on this clonotype: A read error may explain this, as a much larger clone is one base away. The chain couples TRBV7-2 to TRBJ1-4; a possible D gene is TRBD1 (6 bases). The CDR3 runs 16 residues. Germline CDR1 and CDR2: SGHTA and FQGNSA. V was cut by 0 bases and J by 7 bases, with 15 bases left in between. CDR3 nucleotide sequence: TGTGCCAGCAGCTTAGCCTCGGACAGTAGGAGTGAAAAACTGTTTTTT. The encoded protein is CASSLASDSRSEKLFF.

The chain combines TRBV19 with TRBJ2-7, with a tentative D call TRBD2 (6 bases). Germline V gene lookup returns CDR1 LNHDA and CDR2 SQIVND (reference sequence). The CDR3 runs 16 residues. Trimming cost V 6 bases and J 4 bases, with 22 bases left between them. CDR3 amino acids: CASSQIEAGRTYEQYF. CDR3 bases: TGTGCCAGTAGCCAGATTGAGGCGGGACGAACTTACGAGCAGTACTTC. Complete variable domain (other parts from reference TRBV19 and TRBJ2-7): DGGITQSPKYLFRKEGQNVTLSCEQNLNHDAMYWYRQDPGQGLRLIYYSQIVNDFQKGDIAEGYSVSREKKESFPLTVTSAQKNPTAFYLCASSQIEAGRTYEQYFGPGTRLTVT.

This chain uses TRBV7-9 with TRBJ1-3, with no clear D. Germline lookup yields CDR1 SEHNR and CDR2 FQNEAQ (reference sequence). The V end was cut by 6 bases, the J end by 0 bases, with 15 bases between. CDR3 length: 16 residues. The CDR3 sequence: CASSRRTPSSGNTIYF. CDR3 sequence (DNA): TGTGCCAGCAGTCGACGGACCCCTAGCTCTGGAAACACCATATATTTT.

This clonotype was detected only once. The chain has TRBV20-1 and TRBJ1-2; D is possibly TRBD1 (6 bases). V lost 2 bases and J lost 7, with 17 bases in between. The V gene's germline CDR1 is DFQATT and CDR2 SNEGSKA (reference sequence). This CDR3 is built from 14 residues. CDR3 amino acids: CSARTTAGEGGYTF. CDR3 nucleotides: TGCAGTGCTAGAACGACGGCAGGGGAGGGTGGCTACACCTTC.

This clonotype occurred a few times. The rearrangement uses TRBV20-1 and TRBJ1-1; D possibly corresponds to TRBD1 (6 bases). Looked up from germline, CDR1 is DFQATT and CDR2 is SNEGSKA (reference sequence). This CDR3 comprises 14 residues. The germline V and J ends were trimmed by 2 bases and 5 bases, with 15 bases remaining between them. CDR3 bases: TGCAGTGCTAGACCCGACATGGGGGCAACTGAAGCTTTCTTT. This gives the protein CSARPDMGATEAFF.